A single T cell receptor beta chain is shown here with its context. As yet, its antigen is unknown. V dropped 2 bases and J dropped 2; count of bases not matched to a gene: 6. The germline V gene has CDR1 MNHEY and CDR2 SMNVEV (reference sequence). This CDR3 is 16 amino acids long. Around 10 milliliters of peripheral blood were drawn from each donor. This entry belongs to a study of blood T cells in healthy people across ages. The study, taken as a whole, reports: The study could not conclusively compare naive and antigen-experienced cells, given its unsorted PBMCs.

A J-beta primer mix and a sample-barcoded 5' primer were used in a second PCR of roughly 7 to 12 cycles. MiXCR was run by TCRdb on the 5' RACE reads, yielding one entry per CDR3 protein. The sample holds more than 750,000 distinct CDR3 sequences, almost 30% seen once. These same data were also listed under a study on T cells of mothers and their children. That work adds: The sample comes from fewer than 10 healthy Caucasian donors: mothers and children. There were over 9.5 million TCR beta CDR3 reads from each mother and a few million from each child.

This receptor was obtained from a woman aged 40 to 49 in good health. The source material was blood. The chain joins TRBV27 to TRBJ2-1, with 7 nucleotides matching TRBD1. Here the CDR3 DNA reads TGTGCCAGCAGTTTAAACACAGGGGAGCCCTACAATGAGCAGTTCTTC. Protein sequence: CASSLNTGEPYNEQFF.